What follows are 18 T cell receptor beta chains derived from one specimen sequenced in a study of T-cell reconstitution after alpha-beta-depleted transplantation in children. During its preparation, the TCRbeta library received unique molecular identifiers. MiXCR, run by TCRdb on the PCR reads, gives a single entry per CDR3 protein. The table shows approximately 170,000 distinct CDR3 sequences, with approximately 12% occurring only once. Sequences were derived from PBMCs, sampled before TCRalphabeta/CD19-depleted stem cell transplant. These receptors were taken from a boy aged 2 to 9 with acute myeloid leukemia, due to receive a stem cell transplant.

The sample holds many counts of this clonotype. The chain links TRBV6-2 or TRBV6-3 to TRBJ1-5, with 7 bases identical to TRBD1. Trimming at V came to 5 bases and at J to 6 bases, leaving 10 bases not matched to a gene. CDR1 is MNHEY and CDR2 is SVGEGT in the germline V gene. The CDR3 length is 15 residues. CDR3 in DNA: TGTGCCAGCAGTCGCGCCAGGGGGTTGGGTCAGCCCCAGCATTTT. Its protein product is CASSRARGLGQPQHF.

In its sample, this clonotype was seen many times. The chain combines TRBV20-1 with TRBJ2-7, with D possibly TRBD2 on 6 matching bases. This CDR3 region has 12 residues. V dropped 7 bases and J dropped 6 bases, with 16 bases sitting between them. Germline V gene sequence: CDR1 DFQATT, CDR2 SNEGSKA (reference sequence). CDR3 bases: TGCAGTGGAAGCGGGTTCAATCGCGAGCAGTACTTC. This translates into CSGSGFNREQYF.

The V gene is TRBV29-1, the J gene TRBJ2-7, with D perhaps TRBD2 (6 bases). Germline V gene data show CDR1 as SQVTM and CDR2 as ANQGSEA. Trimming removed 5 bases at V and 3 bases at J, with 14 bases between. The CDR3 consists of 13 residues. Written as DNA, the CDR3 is TGCAGCGTTTCGTCCGGGACTGTCTACGAGCAGTACTTC. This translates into CSVSSGTVYEQYF.

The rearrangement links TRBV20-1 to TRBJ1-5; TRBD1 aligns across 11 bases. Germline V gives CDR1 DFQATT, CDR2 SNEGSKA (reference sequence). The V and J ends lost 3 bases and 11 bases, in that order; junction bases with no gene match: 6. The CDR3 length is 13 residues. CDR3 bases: TGCAGTGCTAGGGGACAGGGGGAATGGTCCCAGCATTTT. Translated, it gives CSARGQGEWSQHF.

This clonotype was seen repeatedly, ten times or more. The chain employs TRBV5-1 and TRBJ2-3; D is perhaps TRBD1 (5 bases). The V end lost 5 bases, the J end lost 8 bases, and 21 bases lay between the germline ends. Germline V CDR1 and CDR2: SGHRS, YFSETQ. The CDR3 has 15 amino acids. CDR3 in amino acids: CASSNADTSRATQYF. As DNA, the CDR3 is TGCGCCAGCAGTAACGCGGACACCTCTCGGGCTACGCAGTATTTT.

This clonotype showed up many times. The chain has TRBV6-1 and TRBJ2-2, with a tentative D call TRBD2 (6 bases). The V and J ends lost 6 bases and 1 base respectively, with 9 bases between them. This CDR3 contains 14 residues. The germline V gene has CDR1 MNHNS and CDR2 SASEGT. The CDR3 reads CASRVGGNTGELFF. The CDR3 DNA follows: TGTGCCAGCAGAGTGGGAGGGAACACCGGGGAGCTGTTTTTT.

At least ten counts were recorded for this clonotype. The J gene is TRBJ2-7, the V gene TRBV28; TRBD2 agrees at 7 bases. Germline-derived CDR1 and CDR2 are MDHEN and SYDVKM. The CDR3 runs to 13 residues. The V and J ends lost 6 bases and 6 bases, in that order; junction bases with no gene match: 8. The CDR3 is CASSLFRGVEQYF. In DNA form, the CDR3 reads TGTGCCAGCAGCCTTTTCCGGGGGGTCGAGCAGTACTTC.

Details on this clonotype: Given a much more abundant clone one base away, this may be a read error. The CDR3 reads CASSAGQFYGDTF. The CDR3 DNA reads as TGTGCCAGCAGTGCAGGACAGTTCTATGGCGACACCTTC. The genes are TRBV6-1 and TRBJ1-2; a weak D match, TRBD1 (6 bases). The CDR3 is made up of 13 amino acids. Per the germline V gene, CDR1 is MNHNS and CDR2 is SASEGT.

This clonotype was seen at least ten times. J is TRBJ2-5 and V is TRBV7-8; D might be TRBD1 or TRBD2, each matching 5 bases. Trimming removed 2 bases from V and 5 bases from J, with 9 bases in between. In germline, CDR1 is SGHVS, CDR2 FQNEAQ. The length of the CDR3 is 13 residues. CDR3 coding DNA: TGTGCCAGCAGCTTAACGAGGGGTGAGACCCAGTACTTC. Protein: CASSLTRGETQYF.

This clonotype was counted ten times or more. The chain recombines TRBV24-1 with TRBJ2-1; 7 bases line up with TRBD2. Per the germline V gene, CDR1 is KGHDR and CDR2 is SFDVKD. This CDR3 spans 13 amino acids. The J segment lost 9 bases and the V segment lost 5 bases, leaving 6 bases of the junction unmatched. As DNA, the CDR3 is TGTGCCACCAGTGGTAGCGGGCTGGGTGAGCAGTTCTTC. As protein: CATSGSGLGEQFF.

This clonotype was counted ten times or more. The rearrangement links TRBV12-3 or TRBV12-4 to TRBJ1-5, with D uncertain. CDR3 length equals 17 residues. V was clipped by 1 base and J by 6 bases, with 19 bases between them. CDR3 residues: CASSLGVISGISQPQHF. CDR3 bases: TGTGCCAGCAGTTTAGGTGTTATCTCGGGGATATCTCAGCCCCAGCATTTT.

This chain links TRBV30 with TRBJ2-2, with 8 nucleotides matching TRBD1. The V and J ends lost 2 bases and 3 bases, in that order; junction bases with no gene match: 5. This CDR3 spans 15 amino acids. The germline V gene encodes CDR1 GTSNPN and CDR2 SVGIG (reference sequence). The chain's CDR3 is CAWSQRDRYTGELFF. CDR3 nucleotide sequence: TGTGCCTGGAGTCAACGGGACAGGTACACCGGGGAGCTGTTTTTT.

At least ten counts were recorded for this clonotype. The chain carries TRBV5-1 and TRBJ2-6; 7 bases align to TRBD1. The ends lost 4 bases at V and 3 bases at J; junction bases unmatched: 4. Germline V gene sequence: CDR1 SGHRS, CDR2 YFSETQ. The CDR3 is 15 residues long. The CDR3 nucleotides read TGCGCCAGCAGCCAAACAGGGGTTGGGGCCAACGTCCTGACTTTC. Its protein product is CASSQTGVGANVLTF.

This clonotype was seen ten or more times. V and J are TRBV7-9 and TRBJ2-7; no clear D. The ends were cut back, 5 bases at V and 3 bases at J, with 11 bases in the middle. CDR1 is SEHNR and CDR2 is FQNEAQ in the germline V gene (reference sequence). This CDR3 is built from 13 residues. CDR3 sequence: CASSQMDGYEQYF. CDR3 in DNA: TGTGCCAGCAGCCAAATGGACGGCTACGAGCAGTACTTC.

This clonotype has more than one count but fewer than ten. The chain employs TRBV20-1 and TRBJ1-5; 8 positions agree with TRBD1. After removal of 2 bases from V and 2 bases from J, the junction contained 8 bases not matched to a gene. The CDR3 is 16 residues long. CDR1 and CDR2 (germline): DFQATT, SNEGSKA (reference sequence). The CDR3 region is CSARRQGAQGNQPQHF. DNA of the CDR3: TGCAGTGCTAGACGCCAGGGGGCGCAGGGCAATCAGCCCCAGCATTTT.

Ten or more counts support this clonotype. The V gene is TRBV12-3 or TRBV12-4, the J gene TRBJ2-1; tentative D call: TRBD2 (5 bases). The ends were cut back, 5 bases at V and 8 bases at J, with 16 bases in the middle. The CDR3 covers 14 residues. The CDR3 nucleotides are TGTGCCAGCAGTCCCTCCGGGCTGCGGGATGAGCAGTTCTTC. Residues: CASSPSGLRDEQFF.

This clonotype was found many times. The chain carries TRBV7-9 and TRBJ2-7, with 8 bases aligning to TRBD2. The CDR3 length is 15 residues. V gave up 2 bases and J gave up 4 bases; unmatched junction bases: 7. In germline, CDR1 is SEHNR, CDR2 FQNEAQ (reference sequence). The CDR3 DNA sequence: TGTGCCAGCAGCTTAAACGGGGGGGCTCGGTACGAGCAGTACGTC. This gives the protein CASSLNGGARYEQYV.

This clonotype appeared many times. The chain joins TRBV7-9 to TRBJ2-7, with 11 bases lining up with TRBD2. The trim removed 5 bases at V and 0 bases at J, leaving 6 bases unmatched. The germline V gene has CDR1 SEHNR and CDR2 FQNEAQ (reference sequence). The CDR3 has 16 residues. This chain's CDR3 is CASSGKGTSGSYEQYF. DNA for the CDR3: TGTGCCAGCAGCGGTAAGGGGACTAGCGGCTCCTACGAGCAGTACTTC.